This T cell receptor (beta chain) was captured in a study of blood T cell repertoires in COVID-19 (dated by TCRdb to the early 2020s). General notes on the study: Samples covering the acute and convalescent phases of COVID-19 were provided by collaborators in the United States, Italy and Spain. The material from the prospective study consisted of cDNA or gDNA derived from T cells, B-cell-depleted T cells, or PBMCs. Deeply sampled blood TCRbeta repertoires from subjects exposed to, actively infected with, or recovered from COVID-19 were included in the dataset. A freely available public database, intended as a resource for researchers studying the immune response to SARS-CoV-2, is where the repertoires were released. Samples came from the ongoing ImmuneRACE study (first 160 participants) plus 1,254 subjects from 6 global collaborators. Sample metadata almost always included a de-identified subject ID, COVID-19 status, age in years and sex. Where HLA class I and class II types were available, the types were taken from metadata supplied by the sample provider, not from assay-based typing.

The collaborating institutions used their own protocols to collect whole blood in K2EDTA tubes. For TCRbeta analysis, collaborator samples were shipped as frozen whole blood, as isolated PBMCs, or as DNA extracted from either sample type. Deletion took 4 bases off V and 7 bases off J, with a span of 13 bases between the germline ends. The CDR3 spans 13 residues, from the cysteine through the phenylalanine. Only the CDR3 region is kept as DNA, spanning 39 bases read in frame from base 1. CDR1 and CDR2 were assigned from the germline V gene as MNHEY and SVGAGI. TCRbeta CDR3 regions were amplified from genomic DNA using the immunoSEQ Assay, a bias-controlled multiplex PCR. Per the original workflow: Within the assay, amplification of reference gene primers was used to estimate how many nucleated cells each sample contained. To quantify the absolute abundance of each unique TCRbeta CDR3 rearrangement, sequence reads were collapsed and filtered. For each sample, productive Simpson clonality was calculated as the square root of Simpson's diversity index across productive rearrangements. As stored in TCRdb, this immuneACCESS dataset retains in-frame rearrangements with V and J assigned. A fraction of the clones does not appear; measured against another copy, unresolved V genes explain less than half of the discrepancy, and the remainder lacks a known reason. V and J calls and clone size come straight from that table; D and trimming were deduced from the DNA. Present in this sample are fewer than 250,000 clones, about 85% of which were seen just once. The ten largest clones add up to 1.1% of the sample.

Study-wide conclusions, independent of this receptor: Clinical and demographic metadata were provided uncurated, with the amount varying by source and participant.

Of note for this clone: Its antigen is unknown. No quality values exist for individual bases; no much larger clone is one base distant.

The receptor was isolated from a man aged 30 to 39 with acute or convalescent COVID-19. Sequenced input: peripheral blood. This chain is built from TRBV6-5 and TRBJ1-2; no confident D gene assignment can be made. Here is the DNA: TGTGCCAGCAGTTCCGTCAGGTGGCCTGGCTACACCTTC. This gives the protein CASSSVRWPGYTF.